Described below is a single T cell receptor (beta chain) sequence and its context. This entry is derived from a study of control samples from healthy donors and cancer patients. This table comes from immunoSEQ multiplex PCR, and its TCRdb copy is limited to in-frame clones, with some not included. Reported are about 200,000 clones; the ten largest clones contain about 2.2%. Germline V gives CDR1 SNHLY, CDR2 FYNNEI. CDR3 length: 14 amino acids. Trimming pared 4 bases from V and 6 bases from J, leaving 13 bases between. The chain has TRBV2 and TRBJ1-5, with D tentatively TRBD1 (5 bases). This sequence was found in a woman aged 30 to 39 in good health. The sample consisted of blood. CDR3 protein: CASSVLGASQPQHF. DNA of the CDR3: TGTGCCAGCAGTGTTCTAGGGGCAAGTCAGCCCCAGCATTTT.